The present T cell receptor beta chain was sequenced within a study of T cells in Graves' hyperthyroidism and ophthalmopathy. Study results and caveats: Before onset, by a median of about seven months, the model predicted ophthalmopathy. Most clonotypes that expanded in the thyroid above 0.001 also showed up in blood.

A remark on this clonotype: Its specificity is unknown.

Losses at the gene ends were 8 bases for V and 7 bases for J; bases not matched to a gene: 0. CDR3 length equals 11 residues. Regions amplified from RNA transcripts were the TCR beta CDR3 regions. HTBI primers were used for first-round RT-PCR of the TCR CDR3. TCRdb called the multiplex PCR reads again in MiXCR, with one record for every CDR3 protein. This table has a few hundred thousand distinct CDR3 sequences, around 46% appearing once. Lactation, pregnancy, other autoimmune disease or uncontrolled infection excluded patients. Diagnosis rested on symptoms, serum thyroxine and TRAb, thyroid ultrasound, and orbital computed tomography.

V and J are TRBV12-3 or TRBV12-4 and TRBJ1-5, with 9 bases that match TRBD1. Sequencing was done on a sample of peripheral blood or thyroid tissue (not recorded which). The receptor was derived from a woman younger than 30 with Graves' hyperthyroidism. The CDR3 spells CASGTGQPQHF. CDR3 nucleotide sequence: TGTGCCAGCGGGACAGGGCAGCCCCAGCATTTT.